The clone carrying this T cell receptor (beta chain) has ten or more counts. TCRdb reanalysed the 5' RACE reads using MiXCR and keeps one entry per CDR3 protein. The repertoire has about 890,000 distinct CDR3 sequences, 9% to 15% of them found once; the top ten carry about 1.5%. Germline lookup yields CDR1 MDHEN and CDR2 SYDVKM. V was trimmed by 0 bases and J by 0 bases, leaving 8 bases between them. The CDR3 length is 15 residues. This sample stems from a study of identical twins. These same records also appear under a second study, on yellow fever vaccine responses in identical twins. That paper states: In identical twins, vaccine T cell responses appeared partly shared and partly individual.

The rearrangement uses TRBV28 and TRBJ1-1; D unclear. The sequence was obtained from a woman younger than 35 in good health. Material: PBMCs. The CDR3 sequence: CASSLWAGLNTEAFF. DNA of the CDR3: TGTGCCAGCAGTTTATGGGCAGGATTGAACACTGAAGCTTTCTTT.